Shown below are 11 T cell receptor beta chains from a single sample sequenced in a study of cytomegalovirus exposure and HLA in healthy donors. The PCR used 60 Vbeta and 13 Jbeta primers. Profiling relied on immunoSEQ multiplex PCR, and the TCRdb table lists in-frame clones only, not all of them. The table lists about 100,000 clones, over 65% of them singletons. The specimen was PBMCs. These receptors were obtained from a female donor in good health and CMV-seropositive.

The chain employs TRBV5-1 and TRBJ2-7; 7 bases line up with TRBD2. Germline CDR1 reads SGHRS; CDR2 reads YFSETQ. This CDR3 spans 15 amino acids. Trimming removed 0 bases from V and 4 bases from J; junction bases left unmatched: 7. The CDR3 protein is CASSLVPGLEYEQYF. In DNA, the CDR3 is TGCGCCAGCAGCTTGGTCCCCGGACTAGAGTACGAGCAGTACTTC.

The V gene is TRBV7-3, the J gene TRBJ2-2; 15 bases line up with TRBD2. CDR3 length: 20 amino acids. J lost 8 bases, V lost 4 bases, and 17 bases had no gene match. The germline CDR1 and CDR2 sequences are SGHTA and FQGTGA. This chain's CDR3 is CASSSRTSGRASLSFGELFF. The CDR3 DNA sequence: TGTGCCAGCAGCTCTAGGACTAGCGGGAGGGCCAGCCTTTCCTTTGGGGAGCTGTTTTTT.

The chain is built from TRBV28 and TRBJ2-1; D perhaps matches TRBD1 (6 bases). Trimming removed 5 bases from V and 0 bases from J, with 14 bases in between. The germline V gene encodes CDR1 MDHEN and CDR2 SYDVKM. The CDR3 contains 16 residues. CDR3 bases: TGTGCCAGCAGTCCCTCACAGGGCCGCTCCTACAATGAGCAGTTCTTC. It specifies CASSPSQGRSYNEQFF.

This chain links TRBV6-5 with TRBJ2-5, with D unresolved. This CDR3 is built from 13 residues. Germline V lookup: CDR1 MNHEY, CDR2 SVGAGI. The ends were cut back, 8 bases at V and 0 bases at J, with 10 bases in the middle. In DNA, the CDR3 is TGTGCCAGCGCAAGCCTGTACCAAGAGACCCAGTACTTC. Protein product: CASASLYQETQYF.

This clone was recorded a few times. The chain employs TRBV6-5 and TRBJ1-2; D gene uncertain. Germline V gene sequence: CDR1 MNHEY, CDR2 SVGAGI. The CDR3 has 13 residues. Between the trimmed V and J ends, which lost 7 bases and 4 bases, there was a span of 13 bases. The CDR3 protein is CASKTSGSYGYTF. The CDR3 DNA sequence: TGTGCCAGCAAGACTAGTGGGTCCTATGGCTACACCTTC.

V usage is TRBV27 and J usage is TRBJ2-7; D remains unclear. CDR1 is MNHEY and CDR2 is SMNVEV in the germline V gene (reference sequence). Trimming shortened V by 5 bases and J by 0 bases, and 8 bases separated the two germline ends. CDR3 length: 13 amino acids. In nucleotides, the CDR3 is TGTGCCAGCAGTCACCCGGGCTCCTACGAGCAGTACTTC. It codes for CASSHPGSYEQYF.

The chain is built from TRBV7-9 and TRBJ1-1, with 8 positions matching TRBD1. Looked up from germline, CDR1 is SEHNR and CDR2 is FQNEAQ (reference sequence). V dropped 0 bases and J dropped 10; count of bases not matched to a gene: 4. This CDR3 is 13 amino acids long. CDR3 DNA sequence: TGTGCCAGCAGCTTAGCTGCCCAGGGGGCAGCTTTCTTT. The encoded protein is CASSLAAQGAAFF.

The chain carries TRBV5-1 and TRBJ2-2; D uncertain. V lost 0 bases and J 2 bases, leaving 8 bases between the germline ends. CDR1 SGHRS and CDR2 YFSETQ come from the germline V gene. The CDR3 sequence is 15 residues long. The CDR3 DNA follows: TGCGCCAGCAGCTTGGGGCCCACAAACACCGGGGAGCTGTTTTTT. It is translated as CASSLGPTNTGELFF. Complete variable domain (other parts from reference TRBV5-1 and TRBJ2-2): KAGVTQTPRYLIKTRGQQVTLSCSPISGHRSVSWYQQTPGQGLQFLFEYFSETQRNKGNFPGRFSGRQFSNSRSEMNVSTLELGDSALYLCASSLGPTNTGELFFGEGSRLTVL.

This clone was found once. The chain links TRBV12-5 to TRBJ1-1; D is ambiguous. The CDR3 has 12 residues. Germline assignment: CDR1 LGHNT and CDR2 FRNRAP. V was pared by 5 bases and J by 7 bases, with 11 bases between. The CDR3 DNA reads as TGTGCTAGTGGTCAAGGACTGGGTGAAGCTTTCTTT. The encoded protein is CASGQGLGEAFF. The whole variable domain, remainder taken from reference TRBV12-5 and TRBJ1-1, is DARVTQTPRHKVTEMGQEVTMRCQPILGHNTVFWYRQTMMQGLELLAYFRNRAPLDDSGMPKDRFSAEMPDATLATLKIQPSEPRDSAVYFCASGQGLGEAFFGQGTRLTVV.

V usage is TRBV5-4 and J usage is TRBJ2-3, with 8 nucleotides matching TRBD2. CDR1 and CDR2 (germline): SGHNT, YYREEE (reference sequence). V shed 3 bases and J 1 base; nucleotides not matched to a gene: 7. This CDR3 contains 16 residues. This CDR3 reads CASSSRGGRGTDTQYF. In nucleotides, the CDR3 is TGTGCCAGCAGCTCCCGGGGGGGCCGCGGCACAGATACGCAGTATTTT.

This clone turned up a few times. The rearrangement joins TRBV6-5 to TRBJ1-5; no reliable D call. V was cut by 6 bases and J by 0 bases, with 9 bases left in between. The length of the CDR3 is 14 residues. CDR1 MNHEY and CDR2 SVGAGI come from the germline V gene. The chain's CDR3 is CASSDKYSNQPQHF. For the CDR3, the DNA is TGTGCCAGCAGCGACAAATATAGCAATCAGCCCCAGCATTTT.